The T cell receptor (beta chain) described here comes from a study of T-cell reconstitution after alpha-beta-depleted transplantation in children. TCRbeta library preparation incorporated unique molecular identifiers. MiXCR, applied by TCRdb to the PCR reads, yields one record per CDR3 protein. The table includes approximately 270,000 distinct CDR3 sequences, over 8% detected once. The V end was cut by 0 bases, the J end by 0 bases, with 10 bases between. CDR3 length: 15 residues. Per germline, CDR1 SGHRS and CDR2 YFSETQ. Specimen: PBMCs from the stem cell graft donor, collected from the stem cell graft. V and J are TRBV5-1 and TRBJ2-7; D might be TRBD2 (6 bases). The TCR originated in a human donor who donated a stem cell graft to a child with SCID. The CDR3 loop is CASSLAGTPSYEQYF. CDR3 DNA: TGCGCCAGCAGCTTGGCCGGGACTCCCTCCTACGAGCAGTACTTC.